One and the same sample provided the 24 T cell receptor beta chains below, sequenced in a study of shared clonotypes between healthy human individuals. Only in-frame clones appear in the TCRdb table, and some are missing; sequencing was by immunoSEQ multiplex PCR. The table includes approximately 1.9 million clones, roughly 93% detected once. The naive CD8 population came from CD45RO-negative cells selected for CCR7, without terminally differentiated effector memory CD45RA+ cells. Sequencing input: naive CD8+ T cells from PBMCs. The receptors here all came from a man younger than 30 in good health. Some clones in this sample may be carry-over from other donors' samples.

This clone was detected only once. The V and J genes are TRBV7-6 and TRBJ2-1; the D gene could be TRBD1 or TRBD2 (5 bases each). V lost 0 bases and J lost 0, with 12 bases in between. The CDR3 runs to 17 residues. CDR1 is SGHVS, CDR2 FNYEAQ, per germline. The CDR3 sequence is CASSLAWGSSSYNEQFF. The CDR3 DNA reads TGTGCCAGCAGCTTAGCGTGGGGGTCCAGCTCCTACAATGAGCAGTTCTTC.

V gene TRBV6-6 combines with J gene TRBJ2-7; D is ambiguous. V gave up 8 bases and J gave up 3 bases, with 17 bases separating them. Germline V gives CDR1 MNHNY, CDR2 SVGAGI (reference sequence). The CDR3 contains 14 residues. The CDR3 spells CASVLGPTNYEQYF. The CDR3 DNA reads TGTGCCAGCGTCCTGGGTCCCACCAACTACGAGCAGTACTTC.

V and J are TRBV27 and TRBJ2-1, with 12 bases identical to TRBD2. The CDR3 runs 16 residues. Germline lookup yields CDR1 MNHEY and CDR2 SMNVEV (reference sequence). Unmatched junction bases numbered 7, after V lost 2 bases and J lost 8 bases. The CDR3 nucleotides read TGTGCCAGCAGTTTACTCGGGACTAGCGGGTTGGATGAGCAGTTCTTC. As protein: CASSLLGTSGLDEQFF.

In this sample, this clone turned up a few times. The chain carries TRBV19 and TRBJ1-1, with a tentative D call TRBD1 (5 bases). Looked up from germline, CDR1 is LNHDA and CDR2 is SQIVND (reference sequence). The CDR3 length is 14 residues. The germline V and J ends were trimmed by 5 bases and 3 bases, with 13 bases remaining between them. The CDR3 nucleotides are TGTGCCAGTAGTGGGCCAGGGACTTACACTGAAGCTTTCTTT. It encodes CASSGPGTYTEAFF.

This rearrangement joins TRBV9 to TRBJ1-4; the D gene is possibly TRBD1 (5 bases). There are 15 residues in the CDR3. Looked up from germline, CDR1 is SGDLS and CDR2 is YYNGEE. V lost 1 base to trimming and J lost 8 bases, with 15 bases between them. CDR3 protein: CASSVWAGRGEKLFF. The DNA for the CDR3 is TGTGCCAGCAGCGTATGGGCAGGGAGAGGAGAAAAACTGTTTTTT.

The chain links TRBV7-9 to TRBJ1-2; no clear D gene. Trimming removed 1 base at V and 4 bases at J, with 10 bases between. This CDR3 contains 14 residues. Germline V CDR1 and CDR2: SEHNR, FQNEAQ (reference sequence). The CDR3 DNA reads TGTGCCAGCAGCTTAGACGGCCTCTCCTATGGCTACACCTTC. Translation gives CASSLDGLSYGYTF.

The chain couples TRBV9 to TRBJ2-7; D gene uncertain. There are 16 residues in the CDR3. Germline loops: CDR1 SGDLS, CDR2 YYNGEE. The ends were cut back, 0 bases at V and 0 bases at J, with 13 bases in the middle. The CDR3 DNA reads TGTGCCAGCAGCGTAGGGGCGGAGATCAGCTCCTACGAGCAGTACTTC. It specifies CASSVGAEISSYEQYF.

The chain links TRBV28 to TRBJ2-3; TRBD1 might be the D (6 bases). From germline, CDR1 is MDHEN and CDR2 SYDVKM. V gave up 5 bases and J gave up 2 bases, with 11 bases separating them. The CDR3 covers 14 residues. The CDR3 protein is CASSRGGDTDTQYF. The CDR3 bases are TGTGCCAGCAGTCGAGGGGGAGACACAGATACGCAGTATTTT.

For this clone: This specimen includes other DNA sequences encoding the same CDR3. The chain couples TRBV30 to TRBJ1-1, with D perhaps TRBD1 (5 bases). The germline gives CDR1 GTSNPN, CDR2 SVGIG (reference sequence). The CDR3 sequence is 14 residues long. V dropped 0 bases and J dropped 2 bases, with 10 bases sitting between them. CDR3 DNA: TGTGCCTGGAGTGTGGGGGTGGCCAACACTGAAGCTTTCTTT. Protein sequence: CAWSVGVANTEAFF.

The chain is built from TRBV7-8 and TRBJ1-4, with no clear D. CDR1 and CDR2 (germline): SGHVS, FQNEAQ. This CDR3 is 15 amino acids long. V lost 1 base and J lost 2, with 8 bases in between. CDR3 sequence reads: CASSLGAGTNEKLFF. DNA for the CDR3: TGTGCCAGCAGCTTAGGCGCCGGGACTAATGAAAAACTGTTTTTT. Drawing the rest from reference TRBV7-8 and TRBJ1-4, the complete variable domain is GAGVSQSPRYKVAKRGQDVALRCDPISGHVSLFWYQQALGQGPEFLTYFQNEAQLDKSGLPSDRFFAERPEGSVSTLKIQRTQQEDSAVYLCASSLGAGTNEKLFFGSGTQLSVL.

The gene calls are TRBV28 and TRBJ1-2; perhaps TRBD1 as D (5 bases). Between the trimmed V and J ends, which lost 4 bases and 4 bases, there was a span of 16 bases. Germline assignment: CDR1 MDHEN and CDR2 SYDVKM. CDR3 length: 15 residues. The CDR3 spells CASSSAPGRGYGYTF. CDR3 nucleotides: TGTGCCAGCAGTTCTGCCCCAGGGAGAGGCTATGGCTACACCTTC.

DNA of the CDR3: TGTGCCAGTAGTCAAAGAGGACTCCGGGGTCAGGGTGAGCAGTTCTTC. Translation: CASSQRGLRGQGEQFF. The J gene is TRBJ2-1, the V gene TRBV19; D is perhaps TRBD1 or TRBD2 (5 bases each). Trimming pared 5 bases from V and 9 bases from J, leaving 23 bases between. Germline V gene sequence: CDR1 LNHDA, CDR2 SQIVND (reference sequence). The CDR3 contains 16 residues.

V gene TRBV7-9 combines with J gene TRBJ2-7; no clear D. Germline lookup yields CDR1 SEHNR and CDR2 FQNEAQ (reference sequence). The V gene lost 1 base and the J gene lost 4 bases, with 8 bases spanning the gap. There are 13 residues in the CDR3. Written as DNA, the CDR3 is TGTGCCAGCAGCTTAGACGAAAGGTACGAGCAGTACTTC. Residues: CASSLDERYEQYF.

This sequence joins TRBV7-9 and TRBJ2-7, with TRBD1 matching over 7 bases. The CDR3 has 15 amino acids. The germline gives CDR1 SEHNR, CDR2 FQNEAQ (reference sequence). The junction had 11 bases not matched to a gene; V was cut back by 5 bases and J by 4 bases. The CDR3 spells CASSQVKGATYEQYF. CDR3 bases: TGTGCCAGCAGCCAAGTAAAGGGGGCGACTTACGAGCAGTACTTC.

A single count supports this clone. Other nucleotide sequences in the sample specify the same CDR3. The chain uses TRBV29-1 and TRBJ2-1, with no clear D. V lost 1 base and J 3 bases, leaving 7 bases between the germline ends. The CDR3 is made up of 13 amino acids. In germline, CDR1 is SQVTM, CDR2 ANQGSEA. The CDR3 region is CSVEGLRYNEQFF. CDR3 in DNA: TGCAGCGTTGAAGGGCTCCGCTACAATGAGCAGTTCTTC.

A single count supports this clone. The chain is built from TRBV28 and TRBJ1-1, with 8 bases fitting TRBD1. The CDR3 contains 16 residues. Germline trimming cut 3 bases from V and 5 bases from J; bases unmatched to any gene: 11. The germline CDR1 and CDR2 sequences are MDHEN and SYDVKM. The CDR3 is CASSLSIDRGETEAFF. In DNA form, the CDR3 reads TGTGCCAGCAGTTTGAGTATCGACAGGGGAGAGACTGAAGCTTTCTTT.

The CDR3, as DNA: TGTGCCAGCAGTGACGACAGCGCGGGCGGGGAGCTGTTTTTT. It is translated as CASSDDSAGGELFF. J is TRBJ2-2 and V is TRBV6-4, with D possibly called TRBD1 or TRBD2 (5 bases each). The CDR3 sequence is 14 residues long. Trimming stripped 2 bases from V and 7 bases from J, with 11 bases between. Germline values: CDR1 MRHNA, CDR2 SNTAGT.

This chain joins TRBV7-8 and TRBJ2-7; no definite D call. In germline, CDR1 is SGHVS, CDR2 FQNEAQ. This CDR3 is built from 15 residues. Trimming took off 4 bases at V and 4 bases at J, with 17 bases between the two ends. CDR3 sequence: CASSSSTRTRYEQYF. The CDR3 DNA reads as TGTGCCAGCAGCTCATCGACACGAACCAGGTACGAGCAGTACTTC.

The rearrangement uses TRBV9 and TRBJ2-7; TRBD2 matches 8 bases. CDR1 is SGDLS and CDR2 is YYNGEE in the germline V gene. The CDR3 consists of 15 residues. V shed 4 bases and J 2 bases; nucleotides not matched to a gene: 8. The CDR3 is CASSPSGQTTYEQYF. For the CDR3, the DNA is TGTGCCAGCAGCCCTAGCGGGCAAACCACCTACGAGCAGTACTTC.

This clone is a singleton in its sample. CDR3 residues: CASSRGPGQALNYGYTF. In nucleotides, the CDR3 is TGTGCCAGCAGTCGGGGGCCGGGACAGGCGTTAAACTATGGCTACACCTTC. V gene TRBV27 combines with J gene TRBJ1-2; 8 bases are a match to TRBD1. The junction had 13 bases not matched to a gene; V was cut back by 5 bases and J by 2 bases. Germline CDR1 and CDR2: MNHEY and SMNVEV (reference sequence). The CDR3 consists of 17 residues.

This clone was detected once. The chain joins TRBV2 to TRBJ2-7; D tentatively fits TRBD1 or TRBD2 (5 bases each). The CDR3 loop spans 15 amino acids. Germline V gives CDR1 SNHLY, CDR2 FYNNEI. V was trimmed by 8 bases and J by 0 bases, leaving 17 bases between them. The CDR3 loop is CASRLTPGSSYEQYF. CDR3 in DNA: TGTGCCAGCCGACTCACCCCAGGGAGCTCCTACGAGCAGTACTTC.

This clone has only a few counts. Other DNA sequences in the same sample also yield this CDR3. The V call is TRBV5-1, the J call TRBJ1-5; 7 bases agree with TRBD1. With V trimmed by 1 base and J by 2 bases, 0 bases remained unmatched. The CDR3 extends over 14 amino acids. From germline, CDR1 is SGHRS and CDR2 YFSETQ. CDR3: CASSLTGGNQPQHF. CDR3 coding DNA: TGCGCCAGCAGCTTGACAGGGGGCAATCAGCCCCAGCATTTT.

As regards this clone: Other DNA sequences in the same sample also yield this CDR3. J is TRBJ2-5 and V is TRBV18; no firm D call. The length of the CDR3 is 13 residues. CDR1 is KGHSH, CDR2 LQKENI, per germline. V was clipped by 1 base and J by 3 bases, with 6 bases between them. DNA of the CDR3: TGTGCCAGCTCACCACAGGGAAAAGAGACCCAGTACTTC. Protein: CASSPQGKETQYF.

The chain joins TRBV7-9 to TRBJ2-3, with 8 bases identical to TRBD1. V gave up 5 bases and J gave up 0 bases; unmatched junction bases: 16. The CDR3 spans 19 residues. Germline CDR1 and CDR2: SEHNR and FQNEAQ (reference sequence). This chain's CDR3 is CASSLRPGQAALSTDTQYF. Written as DNA, the CDR3 is TGTGCCAGCAGCCTGCGGCCGGGACAGGCTGCCCTTAGCACAGATACGCAGTATTTT.